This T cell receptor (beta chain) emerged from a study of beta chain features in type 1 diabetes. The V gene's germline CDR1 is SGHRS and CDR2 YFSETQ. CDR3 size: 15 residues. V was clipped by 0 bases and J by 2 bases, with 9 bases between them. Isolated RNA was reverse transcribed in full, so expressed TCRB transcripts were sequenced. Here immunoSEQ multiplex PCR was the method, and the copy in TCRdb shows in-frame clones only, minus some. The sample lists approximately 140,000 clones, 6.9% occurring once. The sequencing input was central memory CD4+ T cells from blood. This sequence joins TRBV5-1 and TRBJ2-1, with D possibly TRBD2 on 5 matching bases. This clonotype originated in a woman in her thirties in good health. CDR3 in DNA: TGCGCCAGCAGCTTGGCTAGCCGTACCTACAATGAGCAGTTCTTC. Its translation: CASSLASRTYNEQFF.